Below are 26 T cell receptor beta chains sequenced from a single sample in a study of PD-L1 blockade in urothelial cancer. TCRdb's copy holds only in-frame clones and misses some; the assay was immunoSEQ multiplex PCR. This repertoire shows 70,000 to 95,000 clones, less than 90% found once; its top ten account for more than 2%. The sample's time point: pretreatment peripheral blood. The sequencing used PBMCs, collected around atezolizumab (anti-PD-L1) treatment. The origin of the receptors is a man in his 60s with urothelial cancer.

This clone was counted only a few times. The chain combines TRBV7-9 with TRBJ2-7; 7 positions match TRBD1. The CDR3 length is 16 residues. V lost 5 bases to trimming and J lost 1 base; unmatched junction nucleotides: 11. CDR1 is SEHNR, CDR2 FQNEAQ, per germline (reference sequence). In DNA, the CDR3 is TGTGCCAGCAGCCCTATTTACGGGACAGAATCCTACGAGCAGTACTTC. This encodes CASSPIYGTESYEQYF.

The rearrangement uses TRBV4-1 and TRBJ2-1, with a weak D call TRBD1 (5 bases). Germline V lookup: CDR1 MGHRA, CDR2 YSYEKL. This CDR3 spans 14 amino acids. With 4 bases removed from V and 5 bases from J, the gap between germline ends came to 12 bases. The CDR3 DNA is TGCGCCAGCAGCCCCCGACAGATCAACAATGAGCAGTTCTTC. This sequence encodes CASSPRQINNEQFF.

The rearrangement links TRBV11-2 to TRBJ2-7; 7 nucleotides line up with TRBD1. Germline V gives CDR1 SGHAT, CDR2 FQNNGV. The CDR3 covers 14 residues. J gave up 3 bases and V 4 bases, and 6 bases lay outside the gene matches. CDR3 in DNA: TGTGCCAGCAGCTACTCGACAGGGTTCTACGAGCAGTACTTC. Translated, it gives CASSYSTGFYEQYF.

The chain has TRBV19 and TRBJ2-6, with D perhaps matching TRBD1 (5 bases). CDR3 length equals 16 residues. The V end lost 7 bases, the J end lost 3 bases, and 16 bases lay between the germline ends. CDR1 and CDR2 from the germline V gene are LNHDA and SQIVND (reference sequence). CDR3 in amino acids: CASTRAGIGGANVLTF. The CDR3 region has the DNA TGTGCCAGTACTAGGGCAGGGATCGGTGGGGCCAACGTCCTGACTTTC.

The chain links TRBV15 to TRBJ2-5, with TRBD2 matching 9 bases. CDR3 length: 16 amino acids. Germline CDR1 and CDR2: LNHNV and YYDKDF (reference sequence). V shed 1 base and J 6 bases; nucleotides not matched to a gene: 9. The CDR3 here is CATSRVTSGGGKTQYF. The CDR3 DNA reads as TGTGCCACCAGCAGAGTGACTAGCGGAGGCGGGAAGACCCAGTACTTC.

For the CDR3, the DNA is TGCGCCAGCAGCTCTATCCCGGGACAGGGATATGGCTACACCTTC. Protein: CASSSIPGQGYGYTF. The chain couples TRBV5-1 to TRBJ1-2; 9 nucleotides line up with TRBD1. Germline V CDR1 and CDR2: SGHRS, YFSETQ. Losses at the gene ends were 3 bases for V and 5 bases for J; bases not matched to a gene: 8. This CDR3 region has 15 residues.

This clone was observed a few times. The chain links TRBV5-4 to TRBJ1-3; 7 nucleotides align to TRBD1. Germline CDR1 SGHNT, CDR2 YYREEE (reference sequence). This CDR3 has 16 amino acids. After removal of 4 bases from V and 1 base from J, the junction contained 8 bases not matched to a gene. The DNA of the CDR3 is TGTGCCAGCAGCACCCGACAGGGATTGTCTGGAAACACCATATATTTT. Translating gives CASSTRQGLSGNTIYF.

This rearrangement joins TRBV29-1 to TRBJ2-7, with D perhaps matching TRBD1 (6 bases). This CDR3 has 11 residues. The germline gives CDR1 SQVTM, CDR2 ANQGSEA. V shed 7 bases and J shed 7 bases, with 14 bases lying between them. The CDR3 region is CSGKETGEQYF. The CDR3 DNA is TGCAGCGGAAAGGAAACAGGGGAGCAGTACTTC.

This clone was picked up one time. The chain uses TRBV9 and TRBJ2-3; the D gene is possibly TRBD2 (7 bases). This CDR3 spans 17 amino acids. Deletions cut 0 bases from V and 11 bases from J, with 25 bases between. From germline, CDR1 is SGDLS and CDR2 YYNGEE. The CDR3 is CASSVDHGVLGGEGQYF. The CDR3 DNA reads as TGTGCCAGCAGCGTAGATCATGGAGTCTTAGGGGGGGAGGGGCAGTATTTT.

The rearrangement links TRBV13 to TRBJ2-7; 11 bases line up with TRBD1. Per germline, CDR1 PRHDT and CDR2 FYEKMQ (reference sequence). The V segment lost 5 bases and the J segment 1 base; nucleotides outside the gene matches: 7. The CDR3 consists of 16 residues. The CDR3 bases are TGTGCCAGCAGCCATGGACAGGGGGCTTCGTCCTACGAGCAGTACTTC. Its protein is CASSHGQGASSYEQYF. Full variable domain (missing parts from reference TRBV13 and TRBJ2-7): AAGVIQSPRHLIKEKRETATLKCYPIPRHDTVYWYQQGPGQDPQFLISFYEKMQSDKGSIPDRFSAQQFSDYHSELNMSSLELGDSALYFCASSHGQGASSYEQYFGPGTRLTVT.

The CDR3 here is CASSPLPSGRGDEQFF. CDR3 DNA: TGTGCCAGCAGCCCCCTCCCTAGCGGCCGGGGGGATGAGCAGTTCTTC. The chain has TRBV7-9 and TRBJ2-1; TRBD2 agrees at 7 bases. The germline CDR1 and CDR2 sequences are SEHNR and FQNEAQ (reference sequence). The CDR3 spans 16 residues. With V trimmed by 5 bases and J by 8 bases, 15 bases remained unmatched.

The chain recombines TRBV10-3 with TRBJ1-1, with D possibly matching TRBD1 (5 bases). This CDR3 comprises 14 residues. V was trimmed by 2 bases and J by 1 base, leaving 8 bases between them. The germline gives CDR1 ENHRY, CDR2 SYGVKD. The CDR3 spells CAISETRENTEAFF. CDR3 coding DNA: TGTGCCATCAGTGAGACCAGGGAGAACACTGAAGCTTTCTTT.

The chain couples TRBV28 to TRBJ1-6; possible D gene TRBD1, 6 bases. Trimming shortened V by 9 bases and J by 4 bases, and 25 bases separated the two germline ends. This CDR3 is 18 amino acids long. Germline V lookup: CDR1 MDHEN, CDR2 SYDVKM. The CDR3 here is CASDGNRDISMYNSPLHF. As DNA, the CDR3 is TGTGCCAGTGACGGCAACCGGGACATCTCGATGTATAATTCACCCCTCCACTTT. Combining the CDR3 with reference TRBV28 and TRBJ1-6 gives the whole variable domain DVKVTQSSRYLVKRTGEKVFLECVQDMDHENMFWYRQDPGLGLRLIYFSYDVKMKEKGDIPEGYSVSREKKERFSLILESASTNQTSMYLCASDGNRDISMYNSPLHFGNGTRLTVT.

The chain links TRBV9 to TRBJ1-2; weak D call: TRBD1 (6 bases). With 0 bases removed from V and 6 bases from J, the gap between germline ends came to 12 bases. The germline gives CDR1 SGDLS, CDR2 YYNGEE. The CDR3 has 14 amino acids. The CDR3 spells CASSVGNRADGYTF. DNA for the CDR3: TGTGCCAGCAGCGTAGGGAACAGGGCCGATGGCTACACCTTC. Combining the CDR3 with reference TRBV9 and TRBJ1-2 gives the whole variable domain DSGVTQTPKHLITATGQRVTLRCSPRSGDLSVYWYQQSLDQGLQFLIQYYNGEERAKGNILERFSAQQFPDLHSELNLSSLELGDSALYFCASSVGNRADGYTFGSGTRLTVV.

This clone was observed once. The chain links TRBV5-1 to TRBJ2-5, with D possibly being TRBD2 (6 bases). V was shortened by 4 bases and J by 4 bases, with 17 bases between the two germline ends. The CDR3 contains 15 residues. The germline V gene has CDR1 SGHRS and CDR2 YFSETQ. CDR3 DNA: TGCGCCAGCAGCCTCTATTCGGGCGGGACAGAGACCCAGTACTTC. This codes for CASSLYSGGTETQYF. The full variable domain, rest sourced from reference TRBV5-1 and TRBJ2-5, is KAGVTQTPRYLIKTRGQQVTLSCSPISGHRSVSWYQQTPGQGLQFLFEYFSETQRNKGNFPGRFSGRQFSNSRSEMNVSTLELGDSALYLCASSLYSGGTETQYFGPGTRLLVL.

This clone was recorded a few times. This rearrangement joins TRBV6-1 to TRBJ2-1; TRBD2 matches 7 bases. The V and J ends lost 6 bases and 7 bases, in that order; junction bases with no gene match: 9. The germline V gene encodes CDR1 MNHNS and CDR2 SASEGT. CDR3 length: 14 residues. CDR3 bases: TGTGCCAGCAGGATTCCAGCGGGACTAAATGAGCAGTTCTTC. This gives the protein CASRIPAGLNEQFF.

The chain couples TRBV6-5 to TRBJ1-1; TRBD1 might be the D (5 bases). Per germline, CDR1 MNHEY and CDR2 SVGAGI. Trimming took 6 bases from V and 4 from J, leaving 15 bases between them. This CDR3 region has 14 residues. The CDR3 nucleotides read TGTGCCAGCAGAGCGGGCAGGGAAAGCACTGAAGCTTTCTTT. It is translated as CASRAGRESTEAFF.

The sample holds a few counts of this clone. The rearrangement joins TRBV5-4 to TRBJ1-1, with 8 bases fitting TRBD1. Germline V gives CDR1 SGHNT, CDR2 YYREEE (reference sequence). Unmatched junction bases numbered 8, after V lost 4 bases and J lost 3 bases. CDR3 length: 15 residues. The DNA of the CDR3 is TGTGCCAGCAGCCCTCGGGACAGGCGGTACACTGAAGCTTTCTTT. Translating it yields CASSPRDRRYTEAFF.

J is TRBJ1-2 and V is TRBV5-1, with D unresolved. The V end was cut by 6 bases, the J end by 0 bases, with 12 bases between. This CDR3 has 14 residues. CDR1 is SGHRS and CDR2 is YFSETQ in the germline V gene. This chain's CDR3 is CASNSGGANYGYTF. The CDR3 DNA reads TGCGCCAGCAACAGCGGAGGAGCTAACTATGGCTACACCTTC.

The chain carries TRBV9 and TRBJ1-3; no definite D call. The CDR3 runs 14 residues. V lost 5 bases, J lost 0 bases, and 9 bases lay in between. In germline, CDR1 is SGDLS, CDR2 YYNGEE. The CDR3 nucleotides read TGTGCCAGCAGTATGGGGAGCTCTGGAAACACCATATATTTT. Its protein is CASSMGSSGNTIYF.

The genes are TRBV5-1 and TRBJ2-1; D is unresolved. This CDR3 is built from 13 residues. From germline, CDR1 is SGHRS and CDR2 YFSETQ. Trimming stripped 8 bases from V and 2 bases from J, with 11 bases between. The CDR3 nucleotides are TGCGCCAGTACTAACAACACCTACAATGAGCAGTTCTTC. Protein sequence: CASTNNTYNEQFF.

The chain carries TRBV18 and TRBJ2-3; a weak D match, TRBD2 (6 bases). Per germline, CDR1 KGHSH and CDR2 LQKENI. The CDR3 contains 16 residues. V was clipped by 2 bases and J by 2 bases, with 14 bases between them. The CDR3 sequence is CASSPERGLNTDTQYF. The CDR3 bases are TGTGCCAGCTCACCAGAAAGGGGACTCAACACAGATACGCAGTATTTT.

The chain is built from TRBV19 and TRBJ2-5; D call uncertain. Germline values: CDR1 LNHDA, CDR2 SQIVND (reference sequence). Trimming shortened V by 10 bases and J by 1 base, and 16 bases separated the two germline ends. There are 14 residues in the CDR3. The CDR3 region is CATRSSPLQETQYF. DNA of the CDR3: TGTGCCACTAGGAGTTCTCCCCTCCAAGAGACCCAGTACTTC.

The chain is built from TRBV5-4 and TRBJ1-3, with 9 bases matching TRBD1. Trimming at V came to 5 bases and at J to 0 bases, leaving 3 bases not matched to a gene. This CDR3 has 15 amino acids. Germline V gene sequence: CDR1 SGHNT, CDR2 YYREEE (reference sequence). The DNA of the CDR3 is TGTGCCAGCAGACCGGACAGGGGCTCTGGAAACACCATATATTTT. Translating gives CASRPDRGSGNTIYF.

The chain uses TRBV7-9 and TRBJ2-1, with TRBD1 identical over 8 bases. Looked up from germline, CDR1 is SEHNR and CDR2 is FQNEAQ (reference sequence). The CDR3 spans 14 residues. Trimming took 5 bases from V and 8 from J; bases not matched to a gene: 8. Written as DNA, the CDR3 is TGTGCCAGCAGCGACGGACAGGGCAGGGATGAGCAGTTCTTC. Translation gives CASSDGQGRDEQFF.

V usage is TRBV5-4 and J usage is TRBJ1-2, with 8 nucleotides matching TRBD1. The ends lost 3 bases at V and 10 bases at J; junction bases unmatched: 5. CDR3 size: 12 residues. Looked up from germline, CDR1 is SGHNT and CDR2 is YYREEE (reference sequence). The CDR3 DNA reads TGTGCCAGCAGCTCATTACAGGGGGACTACACCTTC. It translates to CASSSLQGDYTF.